These 10 T cell receptor beta chains came from one sample sequenced in a study of Graves' ophthalmopathy and Graves' hyperthyroidism listed by TCRdb under 2018. For sequencing, an Illumina HiSeq 2000 was employed. For repertoire sequencing, TCR beta CDR3 regions were amplified from RNA transcripts. The first round of RT-PCR was done with HTBI primers and the Qiagen OneStep RT-PCR kit, and was followed by a second round of multiplex PCR, then size selection and purification. Starting from the raw public reads, TCRdb applied fastp trimming at Q25, assembled clones with MiXCR and retained in-frame beta chains. Each record represents a unique CDR3 protein, reported with the most common genes and DNA among its rows. This sample lists about 370,000 distinct CDR3 sequences; about 17% were detected once. The ten largest account for 1.6% of the sample. Sequencing was carried out using peripheral blood. The source is a woman between 18 and 29 years old with Graves' ophthalmopathy. Donor details come from another sample of the same person, matched by shared clones.

Ten or more counts support this clonotype. The chain has TRBV19 and TRBJ2-4; the D gene is possibly TRBD1 (7 bases). V was clipped by 3 bases and J by 7 bases, with 10 bases between them. This CDR3 comprises 13 residues. The germline V gene has CDR1 LNHDA and CDR2 SQIVND (reference sequence). CDR3 sequence: CASSMRDSNIQYF. As DNA, the CDR3 is TGTGCCAGTAGTATGCGGGACAGCAACATTCAGTACTTC.

At least ten counts were recorded for this clonotype. The rearrangement uses TRBV2 and TRBJ1-6; D gene uncertain. V was shortened by 8 bases and J by 0 bases, with 17 bases between the two germline ends. Germline assignment: CDR1 SNHLY and CDR2 FYNNEI. The CDR3 runs to 17 residues. CDR3 coding DNA: TGTGCCAGCCTAATCGCCCGTAGTCGCTCCTATAATTCACCCCTCCACTTT. Its translation: CASLIARSRSYNSPLHF.

This clonotype was recorded at least ten times. The rearrangement joins TRBV20-1 to TRBJ2-7; possible D gene TRBD1, 5 bases. Trimming pared 1 base from V and 6 bases from J, leaving 13 bases between. In germline, CDR1 is DFQATT, CDR2 SNEGSKA (reference sequence). The CDR3 runs 13 residues. CDR3 protein: CSARGGYQGEQYF. CDR3 nucleotides: TGCAGTGCTAGAGGGGGCTATCAGGGCGAGCAGTACTTC.

A single count supports this clonotype. The rearrangement uses TRBV6-2 or TRBV6-3 and TRBJ1-5; D unresolved. The germline CDR1 and CDR2 sequences are MNHEY and SVGEGT. The CDR3 covers 16 residues. V was shortened by 6 bases and J by 9 bases, with 24 bases between the two germline ends. This CDR3 reads CASSQAGRGFFPPQHF. The CDR3 nucleotides read TGTGCCAGCAGCCAAGCCGGGAGAGGTTTTTTTCCGCCCCAGCATTTT.

This clonotype was counted ten times or more. The chain joins TRBV7-2 to TRBJ2-7; 8 bases agree with TRBD1. The germline gives CDR1 SGHTA, CDR2 FQGNSA. J gave up 5 bases and V 6 bases, and 9 bases lay outside the gene matches. CDR3 length: 14 amino acids. The CDR3 is CASRLDRVLHEQYF. The CDR3 DNA is TGTGCCAGCAGATTGGACAGGGTCCTTCACGAGCAGTACTTC.

In this sample, this clonotype turned up many times. The chain links TRBV19 to TRBJ1-1, with 7 bases that match TRBD1. V shed 6 bases, J shed 4 bases, and the junction held 8 bases outside the gene matches. The CDR3 loop spans 14 amino acids. From germline, CDR1 is LNHDA and CDR2 SQIVND (reference sequence). The chain's CDR3 is CASRRGGRSTEAFF. CDR3 coding DNA: TGTGCCAGTAGACGAGGGGGCCGGAGCACTGAAGCTTTCTTT.

Worth noting for this clonotype: Being one base from a much bigger clone, this may be a read error. The J gene is TRBJ2-7, the V gene TRBV20-1, with D unclear. The CDR3 has 13 amino acids. Germline V gene data show CDR1 as DFQATT and CDR2 as SNEGSKA (reference sequence). CDR3 bases: TGCAGTGCACCCCCGGGTCTCTCCTACGAGCAGTGCTTC. It encodes CSAPPGLSYEQCF.

The sample holds many counts of this clonotype. This chain links TRBV5-6 with TRBJ1-5; D is possibly TRBD1 (5 bases). Germline V CDR1 and CDR2: SGHDT, YYEEEE. Trimming stripped 2 bases from V and 5 bases from J, with 17 bases between. The CDR3 totals 16 residues. In DNA form, the CDR3 reads TGTGCCAGCAGCTTAGGCCGGGTCGAGGGGTATCAGCCCCAGCATTTT. Its protein product is CASSLGRVEGYQPQHF.

Ten or more counts support this clonotype. This chain joins TRBV20-1 and TRBJ2-5; the D is unclear. This CDR3 is 13 amino acids long. Trimming took 1 base from V and 4 from J, leaving 10 bases between them. The germline V gene encodes CDR1 DFQATT and CDR2 SNEGSKA (reference sequence). CDR3 loop: CSARVPRAETQYF. Here the CDR3 DNA reads TGCAGTGCTAGAGTGCCTAGAGCAGAGACCCAGTACTTC.

At least ten counts were recorded for this clonotype. A junction end diverges from the germline sequence, so it may reflect a read error. V usage is TRBV12-3 or TRBV12-4 and J usage is TRBJ2-7, with TRBD2 matching over 11 bases. This CDR3 has 14 residues. CDR3 residues: CASRLAGGAYEQYF. The CDR3 DNA reads TGTGCCAGCAGATTAGCGGGAGGGGCCTACGAGCAGTACTTC.